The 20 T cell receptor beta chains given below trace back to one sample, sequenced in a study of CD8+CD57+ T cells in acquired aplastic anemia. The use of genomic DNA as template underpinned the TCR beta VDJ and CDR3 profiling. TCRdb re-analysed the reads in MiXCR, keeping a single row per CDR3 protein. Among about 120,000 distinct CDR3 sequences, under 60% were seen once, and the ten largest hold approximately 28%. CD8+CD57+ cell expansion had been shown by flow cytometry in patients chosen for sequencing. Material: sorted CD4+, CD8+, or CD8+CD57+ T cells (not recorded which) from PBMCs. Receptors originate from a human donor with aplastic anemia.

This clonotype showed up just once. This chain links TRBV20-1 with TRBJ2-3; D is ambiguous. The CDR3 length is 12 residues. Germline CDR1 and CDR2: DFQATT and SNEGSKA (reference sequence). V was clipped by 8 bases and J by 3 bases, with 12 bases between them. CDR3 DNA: TGCAGTCCAGACCCCCGGACAGATACGCAGTATTTT. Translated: CSPDPRTDTQYF.

The CDR3 spells CASSGGLLFRPSGNTIYF. The CDR3 coding sequence is TGCGCCAGCAGTGGGGGCTTGCTGTTTCGTCCCTCTGGAAACACCATATATTTT. This chain links TRBV10-2 with TRBJ1-3; tentative D call: TRBD1 (5 bases). The CDR3 spans 18 residues. Germline assignment: CDR1 WSHSY and CDR2 SAAADI. Trimming stripped 4 bases from V and 0 bases from J, with 19 bases between.

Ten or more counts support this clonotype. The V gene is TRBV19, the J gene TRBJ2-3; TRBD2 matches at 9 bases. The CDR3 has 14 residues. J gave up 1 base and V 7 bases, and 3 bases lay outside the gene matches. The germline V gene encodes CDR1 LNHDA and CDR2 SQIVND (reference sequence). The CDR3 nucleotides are TGTGCCAGTAACCCTAGCGGGGGCACAGATACGCAGTATTTT. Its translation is CASNPSGGTDTQYF. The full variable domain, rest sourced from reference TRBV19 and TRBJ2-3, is DGGITQSPKYLFRKEGQNVTLSCEQNLNHDAMYWYRQDPGQGLRLIYYSQIVNDFQKGDIAEGYSVSREKKESFPLTVTSAQKNPTAFYLCASNPSGGTDTQYFGPGTRLTVL.

The CDR3: CATSSKPWGTGAYEQYF. As DNA, the CDR3 is TGTGCCACCAGCTCCAAACCCTGGGGGACCGGTGCCTACGAGCAGTACTTC. The V gene is TRBV15, the J gene TRBJ2-7, with D tentatively TRBD1 or TRBD2 (5 bases each). The CDR3 has 17 residues. Germline CDR1 is LNHNV and CDR2 is YYDKDF (reference sequence). Trimming left V 5 bases short and J 2 bases short, with 22 bases between.

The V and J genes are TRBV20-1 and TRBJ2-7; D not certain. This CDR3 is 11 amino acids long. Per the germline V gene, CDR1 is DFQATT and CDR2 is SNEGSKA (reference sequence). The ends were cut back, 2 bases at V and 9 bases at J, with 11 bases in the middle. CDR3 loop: CSARISAGQYF. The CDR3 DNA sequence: TGCAGTGCTAGAATCTCCGCCGGGCAGTACTTC.

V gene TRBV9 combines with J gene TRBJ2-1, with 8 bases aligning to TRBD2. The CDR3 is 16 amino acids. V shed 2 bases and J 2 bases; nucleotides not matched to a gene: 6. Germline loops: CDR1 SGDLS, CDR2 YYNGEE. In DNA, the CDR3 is TGTGCCAGCAGCGTGGCTAGCGGGCTAACCTACAATGAGCAGTTCTTC. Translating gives CASSVASGLTYNEQFF.

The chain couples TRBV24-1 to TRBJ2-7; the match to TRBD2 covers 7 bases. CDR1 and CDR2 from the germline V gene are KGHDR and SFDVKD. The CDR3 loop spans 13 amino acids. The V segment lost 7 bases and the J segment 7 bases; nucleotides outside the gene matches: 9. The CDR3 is CATRGLLAREQYF. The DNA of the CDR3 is TGTGCCACCAGGGGACTATTAGCGAGGGAGCAGTACTTC.

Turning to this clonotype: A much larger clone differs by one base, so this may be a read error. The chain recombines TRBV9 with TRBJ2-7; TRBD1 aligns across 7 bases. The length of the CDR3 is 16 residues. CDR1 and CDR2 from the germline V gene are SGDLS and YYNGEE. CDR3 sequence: CACSAHRGRSSYEQYF. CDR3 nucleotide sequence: TGTGCCTGCAGTGCTCACAGGGGCCGAAGCTCCTACGAGCAGTACTTC.

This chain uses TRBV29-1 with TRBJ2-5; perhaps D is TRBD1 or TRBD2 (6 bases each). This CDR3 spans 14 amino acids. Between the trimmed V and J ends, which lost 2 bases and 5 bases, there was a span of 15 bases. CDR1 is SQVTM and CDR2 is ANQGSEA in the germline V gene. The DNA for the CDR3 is TGCAGCGTTGAAAGGGTATGGGGGGCTGAGACCCAGTACTTC. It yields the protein CSVERVWGAETQYF.

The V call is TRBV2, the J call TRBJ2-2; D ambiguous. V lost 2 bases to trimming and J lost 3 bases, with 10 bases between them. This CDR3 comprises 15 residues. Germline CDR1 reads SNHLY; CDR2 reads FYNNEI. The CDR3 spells CASSEYGPDTGELFF. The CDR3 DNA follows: TGTGCCAGCAGTGAATACGGGCCCGACACCGGGGAGCTGTTTTTT.

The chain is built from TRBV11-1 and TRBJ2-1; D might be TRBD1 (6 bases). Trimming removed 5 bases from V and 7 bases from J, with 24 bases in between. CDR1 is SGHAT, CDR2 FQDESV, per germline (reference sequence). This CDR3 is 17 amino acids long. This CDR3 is CASSEHPDRLAWNEQFF. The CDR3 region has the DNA TGTGCCAGCAGCGAACACCCCGACAGGTTGGCATGGAATGAGCAGTTCTTC.

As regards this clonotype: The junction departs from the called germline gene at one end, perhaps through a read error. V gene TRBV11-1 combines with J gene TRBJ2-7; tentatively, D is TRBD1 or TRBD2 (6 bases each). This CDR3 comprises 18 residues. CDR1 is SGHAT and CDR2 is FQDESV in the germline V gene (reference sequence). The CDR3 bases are TGTGCCGGCAGCTTAGGACTACTGAGGGGGAGAAGCTCCTACGAGCAGTACTTC. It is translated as CAGSLGLLRGRSSYEQYF.

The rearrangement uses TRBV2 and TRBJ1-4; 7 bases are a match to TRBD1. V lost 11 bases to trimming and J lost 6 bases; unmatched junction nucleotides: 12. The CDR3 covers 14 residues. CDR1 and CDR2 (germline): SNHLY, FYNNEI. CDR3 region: CASDPGGRDEKLFF. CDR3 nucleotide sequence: TGTGCCTCTGACCCAGGGGGACGGGATGAAAAACTGTTTTTT.

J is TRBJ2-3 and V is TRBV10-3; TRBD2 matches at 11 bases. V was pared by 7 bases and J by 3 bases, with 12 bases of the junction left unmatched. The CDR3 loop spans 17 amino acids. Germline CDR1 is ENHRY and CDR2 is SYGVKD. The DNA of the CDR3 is TGTGCCATCATGAGAAATGCCGGGACTAGCGGAACAGATACGCAGTATTTT. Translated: CAIMRNAGTSGTDTQYF.

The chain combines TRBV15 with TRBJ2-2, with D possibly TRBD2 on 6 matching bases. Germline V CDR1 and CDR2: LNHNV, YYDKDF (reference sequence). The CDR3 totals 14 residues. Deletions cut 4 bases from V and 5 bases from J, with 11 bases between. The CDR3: CATSTGAGTGELFF. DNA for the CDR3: TGTGCCACCAGCACAGGTGCGGGGACCGGGGAGCTGTTTTTT.

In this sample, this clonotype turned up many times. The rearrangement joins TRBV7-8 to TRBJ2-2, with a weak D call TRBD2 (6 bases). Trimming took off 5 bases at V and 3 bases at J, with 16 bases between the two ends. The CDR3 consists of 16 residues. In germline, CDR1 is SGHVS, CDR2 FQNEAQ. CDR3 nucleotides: TGTGCCAGCAGCCCGCAAGGGGAGGCGGACACCGGGGAGCTGTTTTTT. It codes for CASSPQGEADTGELFF.

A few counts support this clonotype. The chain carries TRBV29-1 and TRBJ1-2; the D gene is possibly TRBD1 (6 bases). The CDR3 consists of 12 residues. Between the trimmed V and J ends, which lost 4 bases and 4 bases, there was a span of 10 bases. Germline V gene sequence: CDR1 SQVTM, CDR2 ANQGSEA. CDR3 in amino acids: CSVAGASYGYTF. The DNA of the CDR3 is TGCAGCGTTGCGGGGGCGAGCTATGGCTACACCTTC. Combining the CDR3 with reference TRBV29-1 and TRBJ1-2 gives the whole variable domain SAVISQKPSRDICQRGTSLTIQCQVDSQVTMMFWYRQQPGQSLTLIATANQGSEATYESGFVIDKFPISRPNLTFSTLTVSNMSPEDSSIYLCSVAGASYGYTFGSGTRLTVV.

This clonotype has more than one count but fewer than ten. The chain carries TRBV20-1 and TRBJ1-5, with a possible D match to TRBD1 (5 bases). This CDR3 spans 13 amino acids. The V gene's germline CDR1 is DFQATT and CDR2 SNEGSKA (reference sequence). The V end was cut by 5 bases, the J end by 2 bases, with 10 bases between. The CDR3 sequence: CSAPQGGNQPQHF. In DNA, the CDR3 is TGCAGTGCTCCTCAGGGTGGCAATCAGCCCCAGCATTTT.

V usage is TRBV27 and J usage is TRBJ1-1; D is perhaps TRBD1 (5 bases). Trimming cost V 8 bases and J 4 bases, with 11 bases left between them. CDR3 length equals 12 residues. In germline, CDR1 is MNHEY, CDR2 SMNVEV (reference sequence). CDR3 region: CASRSQGTEAFF. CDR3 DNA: TGTGCCAGCCGTTCCCAGGGCACTGAAGCTTTCTTT.

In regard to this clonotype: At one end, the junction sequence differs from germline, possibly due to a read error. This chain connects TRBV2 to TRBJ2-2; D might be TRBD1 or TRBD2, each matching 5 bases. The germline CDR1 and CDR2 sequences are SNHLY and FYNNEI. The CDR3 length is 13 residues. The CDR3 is CASSTRGTGELLF. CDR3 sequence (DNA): TGTGCCAGCAGCACTAGGGGCACCGGGGAGCTGCTTTTT.